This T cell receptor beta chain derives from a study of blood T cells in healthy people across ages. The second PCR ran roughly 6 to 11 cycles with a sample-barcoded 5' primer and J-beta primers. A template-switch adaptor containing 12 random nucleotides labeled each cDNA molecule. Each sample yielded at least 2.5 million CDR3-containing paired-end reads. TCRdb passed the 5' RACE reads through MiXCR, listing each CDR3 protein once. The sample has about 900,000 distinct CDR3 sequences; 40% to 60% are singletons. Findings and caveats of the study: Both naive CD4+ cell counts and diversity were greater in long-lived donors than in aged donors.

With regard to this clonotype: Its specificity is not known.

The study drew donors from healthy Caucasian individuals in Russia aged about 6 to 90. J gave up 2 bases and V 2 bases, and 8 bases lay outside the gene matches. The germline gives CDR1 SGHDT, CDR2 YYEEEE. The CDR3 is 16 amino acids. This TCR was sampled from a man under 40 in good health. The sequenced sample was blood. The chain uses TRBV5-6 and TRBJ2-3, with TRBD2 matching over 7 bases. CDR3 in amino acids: CASSFWSGEPTDTQYF. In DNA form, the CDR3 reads TGTGCCAGCAGCTTCTGGAGCGGGGAACCCACAGATACGCAGTATTTT.